These 32 T cell receptor beta chains share one sample of origin, sequenced in a study of blood T cell repertoires in COVID-19 (TCRdb year 2020). Library preparation used the immunoSEQ multiplex PCR assay. TCRdb holds this immuneACCESS table with in-frame rearrangements only. Some clones are missing; in checked studies, unresolved V genes explain under half, and the rest has no known cause. The sample table shows 260,000 or so clones, and around 80% are seen once. Together, the top ten hold roughly 5.8% of the sample. Sample: peripheral blood. The receptors here all came from an elderly man with acute or convalescent COVID-19.

The chain carries TRBV18 and TRBJ2-1; 8 bases map to TRBD2. The V and J ends lost 6 bases and 6 bases, in that order; junction bases with no gene match: 10. This CDR3 is built from 15 residues. In germline, CDR1 is KGHSH, CDR2 LQKENI. The CDR3 protein is CASSRAGGGSNEQFF. The CDR3 coding sequence is TGTGCCAGCTCCCGCGCGGGCGGGGGGAGCAATGAGCAGTTCTTC.

The rearrangement links TRBV5-6 to TRBJ1-1; TRBD1 aligns across 8 bases. The germline V gene has CDR1 SGHDT and CDR2 YYEEEE. V shed 0 bases, J shed 0 bases, and the junction held 4 bases outside the gene matches. The CDR3 runs 16 residues. The CDR3 DNA follows: TGTGCCAGCAGCTTGGAAGCAGGGGGCATGAACACTGAAGCTTTCTTT. The encoded protein is CASSLEAGGMNTEAFF.

This chain connects TRBV28 to TRBJ1-4; 9 nucleotides agree with TRBD1. Germline-derived CDR1 and CDR2 are MDHEN and SYDVKM. The V segment lost 7 bases and the J segment 8 bases; nucleotides outside the gene matches: 14. This CDR3 is built from 16 residues. CDR3: CASMDSADRGGEKLFF. The CDR3 DNA sequence: TGTGCCAGCATGGATTCGGCGGACAGGGGAGGGGAAAAACTGTTTTTT.

This rearrangement joins TRBV18 to TRBJ2-3; D unresolved. CDR3 length equals 13 residues. Germline values: CDR1 KGHSH, CDR2 LQKENI. V lost 0 bases and J 7 bases, leaving 8 bases between the germline ends. The CDR3 protein is CASSPPGSNTQYF. CDR3 bases: TGTGCCAGCTCACCACCGGGCTCTAATACGCAGTATTTT.

The chain uses TRBV5-1 and TRBJ2-1; D unresolved. In germline, CDR1 is SGHRS, CDR2 YFSETQ. Trimming stripped 0 bases from V and 3 bases from J, with 4 bases between. The CDR3 covers 13 residues. CDR3 region: CASSLASYNEQFF. CDR3 in DNA: TGCGCCAGCAGCTTGGCCAGCTACAATGAGCAGTTCTTC.

The chain has TRBV2 and TRBJ2-3, with D perhaps matching TRBD2 (5 bases). There are 15 residues in the CDR3. Trimming shortened V by 6 bases and J by 2 bases, and 15 bases separated the two germline ends. The germline V gene has CDR1 SNHLY and CDR2 FYNNEI. The CDR3 is CASSLDGINTDTQYF. In DNA, the CDR3 is TGTGCCAGCAGCCTGGACGGGATAAACACAGATACGCAGTATTTT.

J is TRBJ2-7 and V is TRBV25-1, with TRBD1 matching over 9 bases. This CDR3 has 16 residues. Per the germline V gene, CDR1 is MGHDK and CDR2 is SYGVNS. Trimming at V came to 3 bases and at J to 5 bases, leaving 11 bases not matched to a gene. The CDR3 DNA reads as TGTGCCAGCAGTGACACTTCAGGGACAGGGCACGACGAGCAGTACTTC. Its protein product is CASSDTSGTGHDEQYF.

V gene TRBV27 combines with J gene TRBJ2-5, with 8 nucleotides matching TRBD1. CDR3 length: 17 residues. V dropped 4 bases and J dropped 4; count of bases not matched to a gene: 14. Germline values: CDR1 MNHEY, CDR2 SMNVEV (reference sequence). CDR3 nucleotide sequence: TGTGCCAGCAGTTCCATTTCGACAGGGGCCACCCGAGAGACCCAGTACTTC. This codes for CASSSISTGATRETQYF.

V and J are TRBV7-8 and TRBJ1-2, with 8 bases fitting TRBD1. Germline V gene sequence: CDR1 SGHVS, CDR2 FQNEAQ. V was clipped by 5 bases and J by 2 bases; unmatched bases: 1. This CDR3 comprises 13 residues. This CDR3 reads CASSRQGNYGYTF. The CDR3 DNA reads as TGTGCCAGCAGCCGACAGGGGAACTATGGCTACACCTTC. The full variable domain, completed using reference TRBV7-8 and TRBJ1-2, is GAGVSQSPRYKVAKRGQDVALRCDPISGHVSLFWYQQALGQGPEFLTYFQNEAQLDKSGLPSDRFFAERPEGSVSTLKIQRTQQEDSAVYLCASSRQGNYGYTFGSGTRLTVV.

The chain combines TRBV7-6 with TRBJ2-3; weak D call: TRBD2 (6 bases). V shed 0 bases and J shed 0 bases, with 7 bases lying between them. This CDR3 has 15 residues. CDR1 is SGHVS and CDR2 is FNYEAQ in the germline V gene. DNA for the CDR3: TGTGCCAGCAGCTTAGCGGGGGGAAGCACAGATACGCAGTATTTT. Protein sequence: CASSLAGGSTDTQYF.

The V and J genes are TRBV7-9 and TRBJ2-7; D uncertain. Germline V gene lookup returns CDR1 SEHNR and CDR2 FQNEAQ (reference sequence). Deletions cut 5 bases from V and 2 bases from J, with 16 bases between. The CDR3 sequence is 15 residues long. The CDR3 sequence: CASSHANPMPYEQYF. CDR3 bases: TGTGCCAGCAGCCACGCGAACCCCATGCCCTACGAGCAGTACTTC.

With regard to this clone: One end of the junction varies from germline; a read error may be responsible. V and J are TRBV6-5 and TRBJ2-7, with TRBD1 identical over 11 bases. The CDR3 is 15 residues long. Germline loops: CDR1 MNHEY, CDR2 SVGAGI. CDR3 loop: CVSDPGTGGHYEQYF. The CDR3 nucleotides read TGTGTCAGCGACCCGGGGACAGGGGGTCACTACGAGCAGTACTTC.

The chain links TRBV19 to TRBJ2-6; 10 positions match TRBD1. V was pared by 6 bases and J by 0 bases, with 5 bases of the junction left unmatched. From germline, CDR1 is LNHDA and CDR2 SQIVND (reference sequence). This CDR3 is built from 17 residues. The CDR3 DNA sequence: TGTGCCAGTAGCTGGGACAGGGGACGCTCTGGGGCCAACGTCCTGACTTTC. Amino acid sequence: CASSWDRGRSGANVLTF.

The chain carries TRBV4-1 and TRBJ2-1, with D possibly TRBD2 on 6 matching bases. The CDR3 covers 12 residues. Looked up from germline, CDR1 is MGHRA and CDR2 is YSYEKL. V was trimmed by 5 bases and J by 8 bases, leaving 10 bases between them. CDR3 nucleotides: TGCGCCAGCAGCGCGGGGTACTATGAGCAGTTCTTC. Protein: CASSAGYYEQFF.

The J gene is TRBJ2-7, the V gene TRBV2, with D perhaps matching TRBD1 (5 bases). The CDR3 covers 11 residues. V dropped 6 bases and J dropped 3 bases, with 6 bases sitting between them. CDR1 is SNHLY and CDR2 is FYNNEI in the germline V gene. Written as DNA, the CDR3 is TGTGCCAGCAGCAGGGACTACGAGCAGTACTTC. Translating it yields CASSRDYEQYF. Filled out from reference TRBV2 and TRBJ2-7, the complete variable domain reads EPEVTQTPSHQVTQMGQEVILRCVPISNHLYFYWYRQILGQKVEFLVSFYNNEISEKSEIFDDQFSVERPDGSNFTLKIRSTKLEDSAMYFCASSRDYEQYFGPGTRLTVT.

The J gene is TRBJ2-7, the V gene TRBV5-1; 11 nucleotides line up with TRBD1. Unmatched junction bases numbered 9, after V lost 5 bases and J lost 5 bases. In germline, CDR1 is SGHRS, CDR2 YFSETQ. The CDR3 length is 15 residues. For the CDR3, the DNA is TGCGCCAGCAGACAAGGACAGGGGGCATTAGACGAGCAGTACTTC. This codes for CASRQGQGALDEQYF.

The V gene is TRBV19, the J gene TRBJ1-2; TRBD1 might be the D (6 bases). Between the trimmed V and J ends, which lost 6 bases and 1 base, there was a span of 9 bases. The germline V gene encodes CDR1 LNHDA and CDR2 SQIVND (reference sequence). This CDR3 contains 13 residues. CDR3 loop: CASSDRFNYGYTF. CDR3 DNA: TGTGCCAGTAGCGACAGGTTTAACTATGGCTACACCTTC.

The chain recombines TRBV6-1 with TRBJ2-3; possible D gene TRBD1, 6 bases. The CDR3 runs 14 residues. Germline lookup yields CDR1 MNHNS and CDR2 SASEGT. V lost 2 bases and J lost 3, with 9 bases in between. This chain's CDR3 is CASSELGATDTQYF. DNA for the CDR3: TGTGCCAGCAGTGAATTGGGGGCAACAGATACGCAGTATTTT.

The V gene is TRBV3-1 (or the pseudogene TRBV3-2), the J gene TRBJ2-1, with 9 bases fitting TRBD2. Germline V CDR1 and CDR2: LGHDT, YNNKEL (reference sequence). With 1 base clipped from V and 1 base from J, the junction kept 5 bases outside the gene matches. The length of the CDR3 is 17 residues. DNA for the CDR3: TGTGCCAGCAGCCAAGGGATGCTAGCGGGGTCCTACAATGAGCAGTTCTTC. This sequence encodes CASSQGMLAGSYNEQFF.

The V call is TRBV10-3, the J call TRBJ1-2; 7 bases map to TRBD1. V dropped 10 bases and J dropped 0; count of bases not matched to a gene: 11. This CDR3 is 15 amino acids long. Germline V gene sequence: CDR1 ENHRY, CDR2 SYGVKD. The CDR3 spells CATASPTGTNYGYTF. CDR3 bases: TGTGCCACCGCGAGCCCGACAGGGACTAACTATGGCTACACCTTC.

The chain couples TRBV18 to TRBJ1-4, with D perhaps TRBD1 (5 bases). V was cut by 4 bases and J by 8 bases, with 8 bases left in between. The CDR3 has 12 amino acids. Germline loops: CDR1 KGHSH, CDR2 LQKENI. CDR3 bases: TGTGCCAGCTCACTGAAGGGGGAAAAACTGTTTTTT. Translated: CASSLKGEKLFF.

V gene TRBV7-2 combines with J gene TRBJ2-2; 8 bases fit TRBD2. V was pared by 2 bases and J by 6 bases, with 11 bases of the junction left unmatched. The germline CDR1 and CDR2 sequences are SGHTA and FQGNSA. CDR3 length: 17 amino acids. CDR3 in amino acids: CASSLRGAGLGAGELFF. The CDR3 DNA follows: TGTGCCAGCAGCTTACGAGGGGCGGGACTAGGCGCCGGGGAGCTGTTTTTT.

This chain joins TRBV29-1 and TRBJ2-7; 15 bases fit TRBD2. Trimming took 5 bases from V and 3 from J; bases not matched to a gene: 5. The CDR3 extends over 15 amino acids. The V gene's germline CDR1 is SQVTM and CDR2 ANQGSEA. CDR3 residues: CSVKRTSGRDYEQYF. DNA for the CDR3: TGCAGCGTTAAAAGGACTAGCGGGAGGGACTACGAGCAGTACTTC.

This chain links TRBV21-1 with TRBJ1-5; the table assigns TRBD1, which was not confirmed against the DNA. TRBV21-1 is a listed pseudogene. This CDR3 spans 14 amino acids. The CDR3 protein is CASSKFAGNQPQHF. The DNA of the CDR3 is TGTGCCAGCAGCAAATTCGCAGGGAACCAGCCCCAGCATTTT.

This clone was seen a few times. The V and J genes are TRBV27 and TRBJ2-2; no firm D call. The CDR3 length is 13 residues. Per germline, CDR1 MNHEY and CDR2 SMNVEV (reference sequence). V shed 3 bases and J shed 6 bases, with 8 bases lying between them. CDR3 sequence (DNA): TGTGCCAGCAGTTTTTACAGTCCCGGGGAGCTGTTTTTT. Residues: CASSFYSPGELFF.

This chain joins TRBV5-1 and TRBJ2-6, with a tentative D call TRBD1 (5 bases). V was clipped by 3 bases and J by 0 bases, with 16 bases between them. Germline values: CDR1 SGHRS, CDR2 YFSETQ. This CDR3 is built from 18 residues. CDR3 protein: CASSSGAYLSSGANVLTF. The CDR3 nucleotides are TGCGCCAGCAGCTCTGGGGCCTACCTAAGCTCTGGGGCCAACGTCCTGACTTTC.

This clone was counted once. The chain uses TRBV3-1 (or the pseudogene TRBV3-2) and TRBJ2-5; D possibly corresponds to TRBD1 (5 bases). CDR1 is LGHDT and CDR2 is YNNKEL in the germline V gene (reference sequence). This CDR3 contains 14 residues. Trimming left V 1 base short and J 7 bases short, with 13 bases between. CDR3: CASSQVQQEGTQYF. The CDR3 bases are TGTGCCAGCAGCCAAGTACAACAGGAAGGGACCCAGTACTTC.

This clone was detected only once. This sequence joins TRBV5-1 and TRBJ1-1, with D maybe TRBD1 (5 bases). The V end lost 4 bases, the J end lost 2 bases, and 18 bases lay between the germline ends. Germline V CDR1 and CDR2: SGHRS, YFSETQ. CDR3 length: 16 amino acids. The CDR3 nucleotides are TGCGCCAGCAGCCCCGAAGGTCGGGGGAGTAACACTGAAGCTTTCTTT. Encoded protein: CASSPEGRGSNTEAFF. Filled out from reference TRBV5-1 and TRBJ1-1, the complete variable domain reads KAGVTQTPRYLIKTRGQQVTLSCSPISGHRSVSWYQQTPGQGLQFLFEYFSETQRNKGNFPGRFSGRQFSNSRSEMNVSTLELGDSALYLCASSPEGRGSNTEAFFGQGTRLTVV.

V and J are TRBV5-6 and TRBJ2-3; 10 nucleotides match TRBD1. After removal of 0 bases from V and 0 bases from J, the junction contained 1 base not matched to a gene. The germline V gene encodes CDR1 SGHDT and CDR2 YYEEEE. This CDR3 is built from 16 residues. The CDR3 loop is CASSLGTGGSTDTQYF. The CDR3 coding sequence is TGTGCCAGCAGCTTGGGGACAGGGGGAAGCACAGATACGCAGTATTTT.

This chain uses TRBV5-1 with TRBJ1-1; TRBD1 matches at 7 bases. This CDR3 is built from 15 residues. V lost 6 bases and J lost 1; bases outside the gene matches: 9. Germline V gives CDR1 SGHRS, CDR2 YFSETQ. In DNA, the CDR3 is TGCGCCAGCACCCCACGACAGGGAACGAACACTGAAGCTTTCTTT. Translating gives CASTPRQGTNTEAFF. Together with reference TRBV5-1 and TRBJ1-1, the CDR3 gives the full variable domain: KAGVTQTPRYLIKTRGQQVTLSCSPISGHRSVSWYQQTPGQGLQFLFEYFSETQRNKGNFPGRFSGRQFSNSRSEMNVSTLELGDSALYLCASTPRQGTNTEAFFGQGTRLTVV.

The chain joins TRBV11-2 to TRBJ1-2; the D gene is possibly TRBD1 (6 bases). The V and J ends lost 5 bases and 6 bases respectively, with 13 bases between them. The CDR3 extends over 13 amino acids. Germline loops: CDR1 SGHAT, CDR2 FQNNGV. This chain's CDR3 is CASSVSRGHGYTF. As DNA, the CDR3 is TGTGCCAGCAGCGTGTCCAGGGGACATGGCTACACCTTC.

The V call is TRBV5-5, the J call TRBJ2-1, with TRBD2 identical over 8 bases. Germline loops: CDR1 SGHKS, CDR2 YYEKEE (reference sequence). This CDR3 has 16 amino acids. Trimming cost V 0 bases and J 2 bases; bases outside gene matches: 4. The CDR3 sequence is CASSLDYGRAYNEQFF. The CDR3 coding sequence is TGTGCCAGCAGCTTGGATTACGGGAGGGCCTACAATGAGCAGTTCTTC.